The 27 T cell receptor beta chains reported below all come from one sample, sequenced in a study of beta chain features in type 1 diabetes. Findings and caveats of the study: Moderately but significantly shorter TCRB CDR3s were found in Type 1 diabetes patients in all four CD4+ subsets.

These receptors' antigens are unknown. Since all of the isolated RNA was reverse transcribed, expressed TCRB transcripts were what got sequenced. Repertoires were generated with immunoSEQ multiplex PCR, while TCRdb's copy carries only in-frame clones and drops some. In the table there are around 650,000 clones, 9.5% to 15% of which are singletons. Sequencing was performed on naive CD4+ T cells from blood. The receptors derive from a man in his thirties or forties with type 1 diabetes.

As concerns this clone: The same CDR3 is also encoded by other DNA sequences in this sample. The genes are TRBV5-1 and TRBJ2-1, with TRBD1 matching over 12 bases. V lost 3 bases and J lost 8; bases outside the gene matches: 3. The CDR3 sequence is 14 residues long. Germline assignment: CDR1 SGHRS and CDR2 YFSETQ. Here the CDR3 reads CASSSGTGGDEQFF. The DNA for the CDR3 is TGCGCCAGCAGCTCCGGGACAGGGGGCGATGAGCAGTTCTTC.

Only a few counts were recorded for this clone. The chain couples TRBV27 to TRBJ1-4; 10 nucleotides align to TRBD1. The CDR3 length is 14 residues. J gave up 7 bases and V 7 bases, and 6 bases lay outside the gene matches. The germline V gene encodes CDR1 MNHEY and CDR2 SMNVEV (reference sequence). As DNA, the CDR3 is TGTGCCAGCACTGCCGGGACAGGGGCTGAAAAACTGTTTTTT. The encoded protein is CASTAGTGAEKLFF.

In this sample, this clone turned up a few times. The CDR3 DNA reads TGTGCCAGCAACTCGGGACAGAACACCGGGGAGCTGTTTTTT. Protein: CASNSGQNTGELFF. V and J are TRBV28 and TRBJ2-2; D may be TRBD1 (6 bases). The CDR3 contains 14 residues. Germline V lookup: CDR1 MDHEN, CDR2 SYDVKM. V was trimmed by 7 bases and J by 1 base, leaving 10 bases between them.

The V call is TRBV9, the J call TRBJ2-1; a weak D match, TRBD2 (5 bases). Trimming stripped 0 bases from V and 7 bases from J, with 11 bases between. The CDR3 loop spans 14 amino acids. CDR1 SGDLS and CDR2 YYNGEE come from the germline V gene. The CDR3 reads CASSVAGSWNEQFF. The DNA of the CDR3 is TGTGCCAGCAGCGTAGCGGGGAGTTGGAATGAGCAGTTCTTC.

In its sample, this clone was seen a few times. The junction shows a germline mismatch at one end, possibly a read error. The chain is built from TRBV28 and TRBJ1-2; 8 bases agree with TRBD1. Germline V gene sequence: CDR1 MDHEN, CDR2 SYDVKM. This CDR3 has 12 amino acids. CDR3: CAISGTGYGYTF. The CDR3 DNA follows: TGCGCCATCTCCGGGACAGGTTATGGCTACACCTTC.

The rearrangement uses TRBV6-5 and TRBJ2-3, with a tentative D call TRBD1 (5 bases). Germline V lookup: CDR1 MNHEY, CDR2 SVGAGI. The V end lost 0 bases, the J end lost 4 bases, and 8 bases lay between the germline ends. The CDR3 totals 14 residues. DNA for the CDR3: TGTGCCAGCAGTTACTCGAAAGGGGCAGATACGCAGTATTTT. It yields the protein CASSYSKGADTQYF.

The CDR3 nucleotides are TGCAGCGGCAGGGGAAGAGGAACAGGGGCCACAGATACGCAGTATTTT. Encoded protein: CSGRGRGTGATDTQYF. The chain uses TRBV29-1 and TRBJ2-3; 7 bases agree with TRBD1. Germline CDR1 reads SQVTM; CDR2 reads ANQGSEA. This CDR3 contains 16 residues. The trim removed 7 bases at V and 2 bases at J, leaving 15 bases unmatched.

This clone came up a few times. The rearrangement joins TRBV20-1 to TRBJ2-7; TRBD1 matches 7 bases. This CDR3 has 11 residues. The V gene's germline CDR1 is DFQATT and CDR2 SNEGSKA (reference sequence). V lost 5 bases and J lost 6; bases outside the gene matches: 4. CDR3 residues: CSALDRFEQYF. The CDR3 bases are TGCAGTGCTTTGGACAGGTTCGAGCAGTACTTC.

With respect to this clone: Germline and junction disagree at one end, which may indicate a read error. The V and J genes are TRBV7-8 and TRBJ2-2; tentatively, D is TRBD2 (6 bases). The germline V gene encodes CDR1 SGHVS and CDR2 FQNEAQ. There are 15 residues in the CDR3. CDR3 in DNA: TGTGTCAGCAGCTTAGCGGACCGCCAAGACGGGGAGCTGTTTTTT. It encodes CVSSLADRQDGELFF.

The chain recombines TRBV7-2 with TRBJ2-5, with D perhaps TRBD1 or TRBD2 (5 bases each). This CDR3 comprises 15 residues. Germline V CDR1 and CDR2: SGHTA, FQGNSA. Trimming pared 5 bases from V and 1 base from J, leaving 14 bases between. CDR3 in amino acids: CASSANQGAQETQYF. The CDR3 DNA reads as TGTGCCAGCAGCGCTAATCAGGGAGCCCAAGAGACCCAGTACTTC.

The rearrangement uses TRBV9 and TRBJ2-3, with D hard to call. CDR1 and CDR2 from the germline V gene are SGDLS and YYNGEE. The length of the CDR3 is 14 residues. The V end lost 0 bases, the J end lost 4 bases, and 9 bases lay between the germline ends. The CDR3: CASSVEERADTQYF. The CDR3 nucleotides read TGTGCCAGCAGCGTAGAGGAGAGAGCAGATACGCAGTATTTT.

The rearrangement links TRBV10-3 to TRBJ2-3, with D possibly matching TRBD1 (7 bases). The germline V gene encodes CDR1 ENHRY and CDR2 SYGVKD. The CDR3 has 12 amino acids. V was shortened by 10 bases and J by 4 bases, with 12 bases between the two germline ends. DNA for the CDR3: TGTGCCACAGGGGGGTTGGCAGATACGCAGTATTTT. This translates into CATGGLADTQYF.

This clone was picked up a small number of times. The chain has TRBV9 and TRBJ1-2, with TRBD1 as a possible D gene (6 bases). Germline CDR1 SGDLS, CDR2 YYNGEE. This CDR3 spans 12 amino acids. Trimming took 0 bases from V and 7 from J, leaving 7 bases between them. The DNA of the CDR3 is TGTGCCAGCAGCGTAGAAGGGGGTGGCTACACCTTC. It codes for CASSVEGGGYTF.

CDR3 sequence (DNA): TGCGCCAGCAGCCCCTCCCGGGGTATCAGCTACGAGCAGTACTTC. Protein: CASSPSRGISYEQYF. The chain joins TRBV4-3 to TRBJ2-7, with D perhaps matching TRBD2 (5 bases). CDR3 size: 15 residues. Trimming pared 4 bases from V and 3 bases from J, leaving 16 bases between. Looked up from germline, CDR1 is LGHNA and CDR2 is YSLEER.

The chain couples TRBV9 to TRBJ1-6; D gene ambiguous. CDR1 and CDR2 from the germline V gene are SGDLS and YYNGEE. The V end lost 0 bases, the J end lost 3 bases, and 10 bases lay between the germline ends. The CDR3 totals 16 residues. CDR3 protein: CASSVGSAVYNSPLHF. CDR3 sequence (DNA): TGTGCCAGCAGCGTAGGGTCGGCAGTCTATAATTCACCCCTCCACTTT.

This sequence joins TRBV28 and TRBJ2-3; tentative D call: TRBD1 (6 bases). The CDR3 is made up of 15 amino acids. V was cut by 5 bases and J by 1 base, with 13 bases left in between. Germline V lookup: CDR1 MDHEN, CDR2 SYDVKM. The CDR3: CASSPGTTRTDTQYF. CDR3 DNA sequence: TGTGCCAGCAGTCCTGGGACAACTCGCACAGATACGCAGTATTTT. Combining the CDR3 with reference TRBV28 and TRBJ2-3 gives the whole variable domain DVKVTQSSRYLVKRTGEKVFLECVQDMDHENMFWYRQDPGLGLRLIYFSYDVKMKEKGDIPEGYSVSREKKERFSLILESASTNQTSMYLCASSPGTTRTDTQYFGPGTRLTVL.

The gene calls are TRBV5-1 and TRBJ1-1; D call uncertain. Trimming pared 5 bases from V and 1 base from J, leaving 15 bases between. From germline, CDR1 is SGHRS and CDR2 YFSETQ. The CDR3 contains 15 residues. The CDR3 sequence is CASSSSGAPNTEAFF. The CDR3 region has the DNA TGCGCCAGCAGTTCGTCTGGCGCACCGAACACTGAAGCTTTCTTT.

This clone was seen a few times. The chain is built from TRBV11-2 and TRBJ1-6; maybe TRBD1 (5 bases). There are 15 residues in the CDR3. Germline V CDR1 and CDR2: SGHAT, FQNNGV. V was trimmed by 8 bases and J by 8 bases, leaving 19 bases between them. CDR3 amino acids: CASGPMGPAHSPLHF. The CDR3 nucleotides are TGTGCCAGCGGCCCCATGGGACCGGCACATTCACCCCTCCACTTT.

V and J are TRBV30 and TRBJ1-6; no reliable D call. The CDR3 contains 13 residues. Looked up from germline, CDR1 is GTSNPN and CDR2 is SVGIG (reference sequence). Trimming shortened V by 7 bases and J by 7 bases, and 14 bases separated the two germline ends. The CDR3 coding sequence is TGTGCCTTCAACAGCGTGGGGAATTCACCCCTCCACTTT. Translated: CAFNSVGNSPLHF.

The rearrangement uses TRBV21-1 and TRBJ2-1; TRBD1, the table's D call, was not compared with the DNA. TRBV21-1 is an annotated pseudogene. The CDR3 loop spans 15 amino acids. The CDR3 reads CASSKVCSQYNEQFF. CDR3 bases: TGTGCCAGCAGCAAAGTATGTTCACAGTACAATGAGCAGTTCTTC.

This CDR3 is CASSPMVGWETQYF. CDR3 nucleotide sequence: TGTGCCAGCAGCCCGATGGTGGGGTGGGAGACCCAGTACTTC. The chain combines TRBV7-6 with TRBJ2-5; D ambiguous. The CDR3 contains 14 residues. CDR1 and CDR2 from the germline V gene are SGHVS and FNYEAQ. V gave up 5 bases and J gave up 5 bases, with 15 bases separating them.

Only a few counts were recorded for this clone. The chain carries TRBV19 and TRBJ1-2, with 10 bases aligning to TRBD1. The V gene's germline CDR1 is LNHDA and CDR2 SQIVND (reference sequence). V was clipped by 4 bases and J by 1 base; unmatched bases: 6. The CDR3 totals 16 residues. CDR3 sequence: CASSRAGTGVNYGYTF. Written as DNA, the CDR3 is TGTGCCAGTAGTAGGGCCGGGACAGGGGTTAACTATGGCTACACCTTC.

This clone turned up a few times. The chain links TRBV5-1 to TRBJ1-4, with 7 bases that match TRBD1. The germline V gene encodes CDR1 SGHRS and CDR2 YFSETQ. Trimming removed 3 bases from V and 1 base from J; junction bases left unmatched: 3. This CDR3 contains 15 residues. The CDR3 reads CASSSRTGTNEKLFF. Written as DNA, the CDR3 is TGCGCCAGCAGCTCACGGACAGGAACTAATGAAAAACTGTTTTTT.

This clone was observed a few times. The rearrangement links TRBV7-2 to TRBJ2-1, with D perhaps TRBD1 (5 bases). The CDR3 covers 16 residues. V was pared by 5 bases and J by 7 bases, with 21 bases between. The germline gives CDR1 SGHTA, CDR2 FQGNSA. For the CDR3, the DNA is TGTGCCAGCAGCGGTCAGGGTGCACCTAATTCTAATGAGCAGTTCTTC. As protein: CASSGQGAPNSNEQFF.

The genes are TRBV7-9 and TRBJ2-1; 7 nucleotides line up with TRBD1. Trimming removed 7 bases from V and 4 bases from J; junction bases left unmatched: 4. Germline-derived CDR1 and CDR2 are SEHNR and FQNEAQ (reference sequence). This CDR3 region has 13 residues. The CDR3 DNA is TGTGCCAGCACCACGGGACAGTACAATGAGCAGTTCTTC. Its translation is CASTTGQYNEQFF.

The chain recombines TRBV5-1 with TRBJ1-5; D call uncertain. The CDR3 loop spans 15 amino acids. Trimming removed 1 base at V and 4 bases at J, with 12 bases between. CDR1 SGHRS and CDR2 YFSETQ come from the germline V gene. The CDR3 sequence is CASSLTSEGNQPQHF. The CDR3 DNA reads TGCGCCAGCAGCTTGACTTCCGAGGGTAATCAGCCCCAGCATTTT.

The table lists this clone with a few counts. The gene calls are TRBV6-5 and TRBJ1-2, with 8 positions matching TRBD1. V lost 4 bases, J lost 6 bases, and 10 bases stayed unmatched. Germline CDR1 is MNHEY and CDR2 is SVGAGI. There are 15 residues in the CDR3. CDR3 DNA: TGTGCCAGCAGTTTTAAAACAGGGGGTGTCAATGGCTACACCTTC. Translated, it gives CASSFKTGGVNGYTF.